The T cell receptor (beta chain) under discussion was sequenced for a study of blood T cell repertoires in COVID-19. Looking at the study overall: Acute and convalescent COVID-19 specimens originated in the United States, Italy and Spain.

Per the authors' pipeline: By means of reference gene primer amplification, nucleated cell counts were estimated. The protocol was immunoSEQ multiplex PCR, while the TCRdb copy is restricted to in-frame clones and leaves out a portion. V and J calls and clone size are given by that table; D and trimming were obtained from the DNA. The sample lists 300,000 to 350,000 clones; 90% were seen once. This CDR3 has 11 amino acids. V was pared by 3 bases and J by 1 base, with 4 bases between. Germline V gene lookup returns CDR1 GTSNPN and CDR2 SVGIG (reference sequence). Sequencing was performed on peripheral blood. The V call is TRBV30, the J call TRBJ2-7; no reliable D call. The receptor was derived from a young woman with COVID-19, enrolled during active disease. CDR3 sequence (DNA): TGTGCCTGGAGCGGTTCCTACGAGCAGTACTTC. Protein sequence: CAWSGSYEQYF. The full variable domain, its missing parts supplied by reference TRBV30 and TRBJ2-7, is SQTIHQWPATLVQPVGSPLSLECTVEGTSNPNLYWYRQAAGRGLQLLFYSVGIGQISSEVPQNLSASRPQDRQFILSSKKLLLSDSGFYLCAWSGSYEQYFGPGTRLTVT.